The clone carrying this T cell receptor (beta chain) was detected only a few times. Its antigen is not known. The data are from a study of post-analysis software for immune sequencing data. Study details: Patients had relapsing-remitting, secondary progressive or progressive-relapsing multiple sclerosis; some lacked subtype. General study findings and limits: Strong co-clustering by F measure linked samples that shared a preparation batch. Controls' normalized Chao1 diversity significantly exceeded that of multiple sclerosis patients. Five TRBV segments, including TRBV5-6, TRBV5-1 and TRBV20-1, were more frequent in patients than controls.

The junction had 5 bases not matched to a gene; V was cut back by 2 bases and J by 5 bases. This CDR3 spans 15 amino acids. Per the germline V gene, CDR1 is SGHVS and CDR2 is FNYEAQ. Unique molecular identifiers were present in the TCR beta cDNA libraries. A population of roughly 0.9 to 11 million T cells gave rise to 450,000 to 500,000 cDNA molecules. TCRdb re-called the PCR reads through MiXCR, storing one row per CDR3 protein. Here the sample spans approximately 770,000 distinct CDR3 sequences, about 43% being singletons. The sample consisted of blood. This TCR derives from a girl between 10 and 17 years old with multiple sclerosis. The chain recombines TRBV7-6 with TRBJ2-3, with TRBD1 matching 9 bases. The CDR3 reads CASSLLDRGEDTQYF. The CDR3 DNA sequence: TGTGCCAGCAGCTTACTGGACAGGGGTGAAGATACGCAGTATTTT.